The clone carrying this T cell receptor (beta chain) was picked up a small number of times. Its antigen is undetermined. The sample belongs to a study of response to subunit inactivated influenza vaccine. The study's findings and limits: The authors put forward the suggestion that each seasonal influenza vaccination may bring in only a limited number of new T cells.

Each CDR3 protein gets one entry after TCRdb re-called the RT-PCR reads with MiXCR. The sample records around 520,000 distinct CDR3 sequences, roughly 25% being singletons. The source was CD4+ T cells sorted from PBMCs, collected 4 to 6 days after vaccination. The source of this sequence is a man in his fifties who received an inactivated influenza vaccine.

In nucleotides, the CDR3 is TGCGCCAGCCGACTAGCGGGAGCAGATACGCAGTATTTT. Protein sequence: CASRLAGADTQYF. The rearrangement links TRBV5-1 to TRBJ2-3, with 12 bases aligning to TRBD2. V dropped 7 bases and J dropped 4; count of bases not matched to a gene: 1. This CDR3 spans 13 amino acids. The germline gives CDR1 SGHRS, CDR2 YFSETQ. The full variable domain, with the rest looked up from reference TRBV5-1 and TRBJ2-3, is KAGVTQTPRYLIKTRGQQVTLSCSPISGHRSVSWYQQTPGQGLQFLFEYFSETQRNKGNFPGRFSGRQFSNSRSEMNVSTLELGDSALYLCASRLAGADTQYFGPGTRLTVL.